This entry concerns a single T cell receptor beta chain. Antigen: not known. The CDR3 is 16 amino acids. Trimming stripped 5 bases from V and 0 bases from J, with 17 bases between. Germline V CDR1 and CDR2: SGHAT, FQNNGV. The record originates from a study of cytomegalovirus exposure and HLA in healthy donors. The study's findings and limits: The availability of immune exposure information extended only to CMV serostatus.

Primers: 60 Vbeta forward and 13 Jbeta reverse. In the authors' workflow: It was a later analysis that counted roughly 80 million unique TCR beta chains, of which around 11 million were shared. The method was immunoSEQ multiplex PCR; TCRdb's version includes in-frame clones alone and lacks a portion of them. Clone size and V and J calls were adopted from that table, with D and trimming inferred from the DNA. With tens of thousands of clones in the sample, the ten largest clones hold about 2.2%. Sequencing input: PBMCs. The sequence derives from a female donor in good health and CMV-seronegative. The chain employs TRBV11-2 and TRBJ2-7; no definite D call. The CDR3: CASSPRVAASSYEQYF. In nucleotides, the CDR3 is TGTGCCAGCAGCCCCCGGGTGGCCGCGTCCTCCTACGAGCAGTACTTC.